These T cell receptor beta chains were read from a single sample in a study of CD8+ T cells in alopecia areata. TCRdb's copy holds only in-frame clones and misses some; the assay was immunoSEQ multiplex PCR. The sample has about 250,000 clones, 60% seen once. The source material was CD4+ T cells sorted from blood, sampled around week 54, from a patient treated with tofacitinib. These receptors came from a human donor with alopecia areata. Both conserved end residues are part of each CDR3. A D gene is named only where the DNA matches it firmly. For some rows the clone size is stated as once, few or many, or as a class when expanded; others skip it.

v_gene: TRBV14
d_gene: -
abundance: few
j_gene: TRBJ1-5
CDR3nt: TGTGCCAGCAGCGCCGGGGTAGGGGCAAATCAGCCCCAGCATTTT
CDR3aa: CASSAGVGANQPQHF

v_gene: TRBV29-1
d_gene: -
abundance: few
j_gene: TRBJ2-3
CDR3nt: TGCAGCGGAAGGACAGTGAGCACAGATACGCAGTATTTT
CDR3aa: CSGRTVSTDTQYF

v_gene: TRBV10-3
d_gene: -
abundance: few
j_gene: TRBJ2-3
CDR3nt: TGTGCCTCTATGGGGACAGATACGCAGTATTTT
CDR3aa: CASMGTDTQYF

v_gene: TRBV4-2
d_gene: -
abundance: -
j_gene: TRBJ2-2
CDR3nt: TGTGCCAGCAGCCAACGGGGAACAAACACCGGGGAGCTGTTTTTT
CDR3aa: CASSQRGTNTGELFF

v_gene: TRBV2
d_gene: -
abundance: few
j_gene: TRBJ1-1
CDR3nt: TGTGCCAGCAGACCCCACGGGAGTGAAGCTTTCTTT
CDR3aa: CASRPHGSEAFF

v_gene: TRBV7-9
d_gene: TRBD1
abundance: -
j_gene: TRBJ1-2
CDR3nt: TGTGCCAGCAGCCCCGACAGGGGCTATGGCTACACCTTC
CDR3aa: CASSPDRGYGYTF

v_gene: TRBV30
d_gene: -
abundance: -
j_gene: TRBJ1-2
CDR3nt: TGTGCCTGGAGTGTAGGCGTATTTGAGCTCTATGGCTACACCTTC
CDR3aa: CAWSVGVFELYGYTF

v_gene: TRBV30
d_gene: -
abundance: -
j_gene: TRBJ2-7
CDR3nt: TGTGCCTGGAGCTTTGGACACCCAGCTTCCTACGAGCAGTACTTC
CDR3aa: CAWSFGHPASYEQYF

v_gene: TRBV29-1
d_gene: TRBD1
abundance: few
j_gene: TRBJ1-1
CDR3nt: TGCAGCGTTGTCAAGGGGGCTGGGAACACTGAAGCTTTCTTT
CDR3aa: CSVVKGAGNTEAFF

v_gene: TRBV30
d_gene: -
abundance: -
j_gene: TRBJ1-1
CDR3nt: TGTGCCTGGAGTTTGGACAGAACCACCGAAGCTTTCTTT
CDR3aa: CAWSLDRTTEAFF

v_gene: TRBV7-2
d_gene: -
abundance: -
j_gene: TRBJ2-5
CDR3nt: TGTGCCAGCAGCTTCCGACTAACGGAGACCCAGTACTTC
CDR3aa: CASSFRLTETQYF

v_gene: TRBV30
d_gene: -
abundance: -
j_gene: TRBJ2-6
CDR3nt: TGTGCCTGGAGACGGGGGCCTGGGGCCAACGTCCTGACTTTC
CDR3aa: CAWRRGPGANVLTF

v_gene: TRBV2
d_gene: -
abundance: -
j_gene: TRBJ2-5
CDR3nt: TGTGCCAGCAGTCGGGGCCTCGTCGGGACCCAGTACTTC
CDR3aa: CASSRGLVGTQYF

v_gene: TRBV4-2
d_gene: -
abundance: few
j_gene: TRBJ1-1
CDR3nt: TGTGCCAGCAGCCAAGAACCAGCGAACACTGAAGCTTTCTTT
CDR3aa: CASSQEPANTEAFF

v_gene: TRBV11-2
d_gene: TRBD1
abundance: -
j_gene: TRBJ2-7
CDR3nt: TGTGCCAGCAGCTTGATGACAGGGTTCGTCTACGAGCAGTACTTC
CDR3aa: CASSLMTGFVYEQYF

v_gene: TRBV6-5
d_gene: TRBD2
abundance: -
j_gene: TRBJ2-7
CDR3nt: TGTGCCAGCAGTTACAGGACTAGCGGCGAGCAGTACTTC
CDR3aa: CASSYRTSGEQYF

v_gene: TRBV29-1
d_gene: -
abundance: -
j_gene: TRBJ1-1
CDR3nt: TGCAGCGTCGGCACACAGGGCTCGAACACTGAAGCTTTCTTT
CDR3aa: CSVGTQGSNTEAFF

v_gene: TRBV2
d_gene: -
abundance: once
j_gene: TRBJ1-6
CDR3nt: TGTGCCAGCAGTGATCGGACCGGACGTTCACCCCTCCACTTT
CDR3aa: CASSDRTGRSPLHF

v_gene: TRBV6-5
d_gene: TRBD1
abundance: -
j_gene: TRBJ2-7
CDR3nt: TGTGCCAGCAGTTCCGGGACAGCTTACTACGAGCAGTACTTC
CDR3aa: CASSSGTAYYEQYF

v_gene: TRBV14
d_gene: -
abundance: -
j_gene: TRBJ2-5
CDR3nt: TGTGCCAGCAGCCGCCACGAGACCCAGTACTTC
CDR3aa: CASSRHETQYF

v_gene: TRBV27
d_gene: TRBD1
abundance: -
j_gene: TRBJ1-1
CDR3nt: TGTGCCAGCAGTTATCAGGGGGACAACACTGAAGCTTTCTTT
CDR3aa: CASSYQGDNTEAFF

v_gene: TRBV30
d_gene: -
abundance: -
j_gene: TRBJ1-3
CDR3nt: TGTGCCTGGAATCCCCATGGGAGCACCATATATTTT
CDR3aa: CAWNPHGSTIYF

v_gene: TRBV4-1
d_gene: -
abundance: -
j_gene: TRBJ2-5
CDR3nt: TGCGCCAGCAGCCAATTAATACTACAAGAGACCCAGTACTTC
CDR3aa: CASSQLILQETQYF

v_gene: TRBV10-3
d_gene: -
abundance: -
j_gene: TRBJ2-7
CDR3nt: TGTGCTACCTCCGGACCACTCCCCTACGAGCAGTACTTC
CDR3aa: CATSGPLPYEQYF

v_gene: TRBV6-1
d_gene: -
abundance: -
j_gene: TRBJ1-2
CDR3nt: TGTGCCAGCAGCGAAACCGGGACCCAACAAAACTATGGCTACACCTTC
CDR3aa: CASSETGTQQNYGYTF

v_gene: TRBV29-1
d_gene: -
abundance: few
j_gene: TRBJ2-5
CDR3nt: TGCAGCGTTGCCCAGACCCAAGAGACCCAGTACTTC
CDR3aa: CSVAQTQETQYF

v_gene: TRBV5-1
d_gene: -
abundance: -
j_gene: TRBJ1-5
CDR3nt: TGCGCCAGCAGCTCCCGACCCGATCAGCCCCAGCATTTT
CDR3aa: CASSSRPDQPQHF

v_gene: TRBV25-1
d_gene: -
abundance: -
j_gene: TRBJ1-1
CDR3nt: TGTGCCAGCACCCAATTCCCGAACACTGAAGCTTTCTTT
CDR3aa: CASTQFPNTEAFF

v_gene: TRBV6-6
d_gene: TRBD1
abundance: -
j_gene: TRBJ2-4
CDR3nt: TGTGCCAGCACCCCCGAGGGACAGGGGATAAACATTCAGTACTTC
CDR3aa: CASTPEGQGINIQYF

v_gene: TRBV29-1
d_gene: -
abundance: -
j_gene: TRBJ2-3
CDR3nt: TGCAGCCTCACGATGGGGGATACGCAGTATTTT
CDR3aa: CSLTMGDTQYF

v_gene: TRBV29-1
d_gene: TRBD2
abundance: -
j_gene: TRBJ2-1
CDR3nt: TGCAGCGGCCGCCAACTAGCGGGGGGGATGGGCGAGCAGTTCTTC
CDR3aa: CSGRQLAGGMGEQFF

v_gene: TRBV30
d_gene: -
abundance: -
j_gene: TRBJ2-5
CDR3nt: TGTGCCTGGACGGGACCCGAAAGGGTGACCCAGTACTTC
CDR3aa: CAWTGPERVTQYF

v_gene: TRBV7-2
d_gene: -
abundance: -
j_gene: TRBJ1-6
CDR3nt: TGTGCCAGCAGCTTAGCGGGGGGTTGGCGGTCACCCCTCCACTTT
CDR3aa: CASSLAGGWRSPLHF

v_gene: TRBV7-2
d_gene: -
abundance: once
j_gene: TRBJ2-1
CDR3nt: TGTGCCAGCAGCTTAGTTGGCAGGGGGGACAATGAGCAGTTCTTC
CDR3aa: CASSLVGRGDNEQFF

v_gene: TRBV5-4
d_gene: -
abundance: -
j_gene: TRBJ2-5
CDR3nt: TGTGCCAGCAGCCCCGTGGGACTGGGGACCCAGTACTTC
CDR3aa: CASSPVGLGTQYF

v_gene: TRBV7-9
d_gene: -
abundance: -
j_gene: TRBJ2-6
CDR3nt: TGTGCCAGCAGCTTACGGGGCTCTGGGGCCAACGTCCTGACTTTC
CDR3aa: CASSLRGSGANVLTF

v_gene: TRBV5-4
d_gene: -
abundance: -
j_gene: TRBJ2-1
CDR3nt: TGTGCCAGCAGCCCGAGGAAGGATGAGCAGTTCTTC
CDR3aa: CASSPRKDEQFF